Detailed here is one T cell receptor (beta chain). The entry originates in a study of blood T cell repertoires in COVID-19. Per the original data handling: The assay estimated nucleated cells by amplifying reference gene primers. This table comes from immunoSEQ multiplex PCR, and its TCRdb copy is limited to in-frame clones, with some not included. V, J and clone size derive from that table, while D and trimming were established from the DNA sequence. The sample consists of a few hundred thousand clones, 87% of them appearing once. Germline CDR1 reads MNHEY; CDR2 reads SVGEGT. Trimming left V 4 bases short and J 7 bases short, with 14 bases between. The CDR3 is made up of 14 amino acids.

The sequenced material came from PBMCs or T cells enriched from blood (not recorded which). This sequence joins TRBV6-2 or TRBV6-3 and TRBJ2-1; possibly TRBD1 for D (5 bases). The clonotype comes from a woman younger than 45 who had recovered from COVID-19. The CDR3 reads CASSSSDILNEQFF. CDR3 DNA sequence: TGTGCCAGCAGTTCATCGGACATATTGAATGAGCAGTTCTTC.